The 24 T cell receptor beta chains below were found in one sample sequenced in a study of CD8 T cells in ankylosing spondylitis. TCRdb re-analysed the 5' RACE reads in MiXCR, keeping a single row per CDR3 protein. This table holds 230,000 or so distinct CDR3 sequences, 20% to 30% found once. Sequenced: blood, either unsorted or a sorted T cell fraction (not recorded which). All receptors derive from a male donor with ankylosing spondylitis or in good health (not recorded which).

The V call is TRBV12-3 or TRBV12-4, the J call TRBJ2-3; a weak D match, TRBD1 (6 bases). V was trimmed by 6 bases and J by 0 bases, leaving 19 bases between them. The length of the CDR3 is 17 residues. The CDR3 DNA reads TGTGCCAGCAGCACTCCCTTGACAGGAACTAGCACAGATACGCAGTATTTT. Amino acids: CASSTPLTGTSTDTQYF.

This clonotype has just a few counts. Being one base from a much bigger clone, this may be a read error. This sequence joins TRBV15 and TRBJ2-5; D gene ambiguous. Looked up from germline, CDR1 is LNHNV and CDR2 is YYDKDF (reference sequence). Trimming pared 6 bases from V and 5 bases from J, leaving 4 bases between. The CDR3 length is 10 residues. CDR3 DNA sequence: TGTGCCACCAGGGGGGAGACCCAGTACTTC. Translating gives CATRGETQYF. Together with reference TRBV15 and TRBJ2-5, the CDR3 gives the full variable domain: DAMVIQNPRYQVTQFGKPVTLSCSQTLNHNVMYWYQQKSSQAPKLLFHYYDKDFNNEADTPDNFQSRRPNTSFCFLDIRSPGLGDTAMYLCATRGETQYFGPGTRLLVL.

In this sample, this clonotype turned up a few times. J is TRBJ2-7 and V is TRBV18; D is undetermined. V was shortened by 6 bases and J by 5 bases, with 11 bases between the two germline ends. The CDR3 is 12 residues long. Germline CDR1 and CDR2: KGHSH and LQKENI. The CDR3: CASSLARDEQYF. CDR3 bases: TGTGCCAGCTCCCTGGCAAGGGACGAGCAGTACTTC.

This clonotype was seen ten or more times. This chain connects TRBV12-3 or TRBV12-4 to TRBJ2-3, with 10 positions matching TRBD2. The CDR3 has 20 amino acids. The V and J ends lost 3 bases and 0 bases, in that order; junction bases with no gene match: 15. CDR3 protein: CASSFRGLAGVFRSTDTQYF. CDR3 coding DNA: TGTGCCAGCAGTTTCCGTGGTCTAGCGGGGGTCTTTCGTAGCACAGATACGCAGTATTTT.

The gene calls are TRBV15 and TRBJ1-4; D is ambiguous. Germline V gene lookup returns CDR1 LNHNV and CDR2 YYDKDF (reference sequence). V dropped 0 bases and J dropped 8 bases, with 13 bases sitting between them. CDR3 size: 15 residues. The CDR3 reads CATSRDGRVKEKLFF. The CDR3, as DNA: TGTGCCACCAGCAGAGACGGGAGGGTAAAGGAAAAACTGTTTTTT.

The rearrangement uses TRBV10-2 and TRBJ2-7; D call uncertain. CDR3 length: 13 amino acids. CDR1 and CDR2 (germline): WSHSY, SAAADI. Deletions cut 7 bases from V and 5 bases from J, with 15 bases between. CDR3 sequence: CASNSGRRNEQYF. The DNA of the CDR3 is TGCGCCAGCAATAGTGGTAGGCGGAACGAGCAGTACTTC.

This clonotype has more than one count but fewer than ten. In DNA form, the CDR3 reads TGTGCCAGCAGTTACTCGGACCGCTTGGCCACAGATACGCAGTATTTT. Translated: CASSYSDRLATDTQYF. The V gene is TRBV6-5, the J gene TRBJ2-3; the D is unclear. Germline CDR1 and CDR2: MNHEY and SVGAGI. Between the trimmed V and J ends, which lost 0 bases and 2 bases, there was a span of 12 bases. The CDR3 loop spans 16 amino acids.

The chain is built from TRBV5-1 and TRBJ2-1; weak D call: TRBD2 (8 bases). The V gene's germline CDR1 is SGHRS and CDR2 YFSETQ. This CDR3 is 16 amino acids long. The V and J ends lost 0 bases and 9 bases respectively, with 19 bases between them. The CDR3 bases are TGCGCCAGCAGCTTGGAGGGGGCGGGGGGCCGGTCTGAGCAGTTCTTC. It yields the protein CASSLEGAGGRSEQFF.

This clonotype turned up a few times. This chain uses TRBV15 with TRBJ2-6; TRBD1 agrees at 9 bases. The CDR3 extends over 15 amino acids. Per the germline V gene, CDR1 is LNHNV and CDR2 is YYDKDF (reference sequence). V trimming: 8 bases; J trimming: 1 base; junction bases outside the gene matches: 3. The CDR3 is CATWDRESGANVLTF. The DNA of the CDR3 is TGTGCCACCTGGGACAGGGAGTCTGGGGCCAACGTCCTGACTTTC.

This clonotype occurred once. One end of the junction varies from germline; a read error may be responsible. This chain connects TRBV3-1 to TRBJ1-2, with D tentatively TRBD1 (6 bases). The V gene's germline CDR1 is LGHDT and CDR2 YNNKEL (reference sequence). CDR3 length: 18 residues. CDR3 region: CASCQVGGSATGGGGYTF. CDR3 DNA sequence: TGTGCCAGCTGCCAAGTGGGAGGTTCGGCGACAGGAGGAGGTGGCTACACCTTC.

This clonotype was observed a handful of times. CDR3 in amino acids: CSARLDRFSEQYF. The CDR3, as DNA: TGCAGTGCCAGATTGGATCGGTTTTCCGAGCAGTACTTC. V is TRBV20-1 and J is TRBJ2-7; D is undetermined. Germline V gene sequence: CDR1 DFQATT, CDR2 SNEGSKA (reference sequence). The CDR3 loop spans 13 amino acids. V was shortened by 6 bases and J by 6 bases, with 18 bases between the two germline ends.

The sample holds a few counts of this clonotype. This chain uses TRBV29-1 with TRBJ2-7, with no clear D. The CDR3 totals 13 residues. CDR1 SQVTM and CDR2 ANQGSEA come from the germline V gene. The CDR3 sequence: CDGRVTFSYEQYF. CDR3 nucleotide sequence: TGCGATGGGCGCGTTACTTTCTCCTACGAGCAGTACTTC.

In this sample, this clonotype turned up many times. This rearrangement joins TRBV3-1 to TRBJ1-1; the match to TRBD1 covers 7 bases. CDR3 length equals 14 residues. Trimming cost V 4 bases and J 6 bases; bases outside gene matches: 8. From germline, CDR1 is LGHDT and CDR2 YNNKEL (reference sequence). The CDR3 DNA follows: TGTGCCAGCAGCCTGACAGGGTTTGCAGCTGAAGCTTTCTTT. Amino acid sequence: CASSLTGFAAEAFF.

This clonotype was detected many times. V gene TRBV2 combines with J gene TRBJ1-6; D not certain. Per germline, CDR1 SNHLY and CDR2 FYNNEI. CDR3 length: 13 amino acids. Trimming left V 6 bases short and J 6 bases short, with 9 bases between. The CDR3 spells CASRGFGNSPLHF. CDR3 nucleotides: TGTGCCAGCAGAGGTTTCGGTAATTCACCCCTCCACTTT. Full variable domain (remainder filled in from reference TRBV2 and TRBJ1-6): EPEVTQTPSHQVTQMGQEVILRCVPISNHLYFYWYRQILGQKVEFLVSFYNNEISEKSEIFDDQFSVERPDGSNFTLKIRSTKLEDSAMYFCASRGFGNSPLHFGNGTRLTVT.

This clonotype was seen repeatedly, ten times or more. The chain links TRBV29-1 to TRBJ2-5, with 11 bases aligning to TRBD2. Germline V gene lookup returns CDR1 SQVTM and CDR2 ANQGSEA. V trimming: 7 bases; J trimming: 4 bases; junction bases outside the gene matches: 5. The CDR3 sequence is 13 residues long. Here the CDR3 DNA reads TGCAGCGCCAAACTAGCGGGGGCAGAGACCCAGTACTTC. Protein sequence: CSAKLAGAETQYF.

The genes are TRBV10-3 and TRBJ1-2; perhaps TRBD1 as D (6 bases). This CDR3 spans 14 amino acids. Germline V gene lookup returns CDR1 ENHRY and CDR2 SYGVKD. Trimming shortened V by 4 bases and J by 4 bases, and 13 bases separated the two germline ends. CDR3 sequence (DNA): TGTGCCATCAGTGTTCTGGGGGCAGGCTATGGCTACACCTTC. Translated, it gives CAISVLGAGYGYTF.

The rearrangement uses TRBV29-1 and TRBJ1-5; 7 bases are shared with TRBD1. The CDR3 runs to 14 residues. CDR1 is SQVTM, CDR2 ANQGSEA, per germline. After removal of 0 bases from V and 7 bases from J, the junction contained 6 bases not matched to a gene. DNA for the CDR3: TGCAGCGTTGAAGATGGGGCAGGGGGGCAGCCCCAGCATTTT. This sequence encodes CSVEDGAGGQPQHF. The full variable domain, with the rest looked up from reference TRBV29-1 and TRBJ1-5, is SAVISQKPSRDICQRGTSLTIQCQVDSQVTMMFWYRQQPGQSLTLIATANQGSEATYESGFVIDKFPISRPNLTFSTLTVSNMSPEDSSIYLCSVEDGAGGQPQHFGDGTRLSIL.

This clonotype was counted at least ten times. The rearrangement links TRBV11-2 to TRBJ2-5; either TRBD1 or TRBD2 may supply D (5 bases each). CDR1 is SGHAT and CDR2 is FQNNGV in the germline V gene. CDR3 length: 12 residues. Trimming left V 5 bases short and J 5 bases short, with 9 bases between. CDR3 protein: CASSHEGETQYF. In nucleotides, the CDR3 is TGTGCCAGCAGCCACGAGGGGGAGACCCAGTACTTC.

The V gene is TRBV11-2, the J gene TRBJ2-1; D assignment may be TRBD1 or TRBD2 (6 bases each). V gave up 3 bases and J gave up 5 bases, with 20 bases separating them. The CDR3 length is 17 residues. Germline V gives CDR1 SGHAT, CDR2 FQNNGV. This CDR3 reads CASSFPRGGGGHNEQFF. CDR3 coding DNA: TGTGCCAGCAGCTTTCCCAGGGGTGGAGGGGGACACAATGAGCAGTTCTTC.

The chain links TRBV5-1 to TRBJ2-3; unclear D gene. Trimming stripped 2 bases from V and 6 bases from J, with 7 bases between. The CDR3 contains 12 residues. CDR1 and CDR2 from the germline V gene are SGHRS and YFSETQ. The chain's CDR3 is CASSLGIDTQYF. For the CDR3, the DNA is TGCGCCAGCAGCTTAGGAATCGATACGCAGTATTTT. Complete variable domain (other parts from reference TRBV5-1 and TRBJ2-3): KAGVTQTPRYLIKTRGQQVTLSCSPISGHRSVSWYQQTPGQGLQFLFEYFSETQRNKGNFPGRFSGRQFSNSRSEMNVSTLELGDSALYLCASSLGIDTQYFGPGTRLTVL.

There are a few counts of this clonotype. This chain links TRBV20-1 with TRBJ2-3, with a possible D match to TRBD2 (6 bases). The CDR3 runs 12 residues. V was clipped by 0 bases and J by 11 bases, with 12 bases between them. CDR1 is DFQATT and CDR2 is SNEGSKA in the germline V gene (reference sequence). CDR3 loop: CSARDPGVGQYF. As DNA, the CDR3 is TGCAGTGCTAGAGATCCGGGAGTGGGGCAGTATTTT.

The sample holds a few counts of this clonotype. The V and J genes are TRBV5-5 and TRBJ2-4; no firm D call. The CDR3 contains 13 residues. Germline V lookup: CDR1 SGHKS, CDR2 YYEKEE (reference sequence). The V gene lost 0 bases and the J gene lost 5 bases, with 6 bases spanning the gap. The CDR3 protein is CASSLARQNIQYF. As DNA, the CDR3 is TGTGCCAGCAGCTTGGCTCGTCAAAACATTCAGTACTTC.

This chain connects TRBV7-9 to TRBJ2-7, with D unclear. Trimming left V 6 bases short and J 4 bases short, with 7 bases between. Germline-derived CDR1 and CDR2 are SEHNR and FQNEAQ (reference sequence). CDR3 length: 11 amino acids. The DNA of the CDR3 is TGTGCCAGCAGTATTCAGTACGAGCAGTACTTC. This gives the protein CASSIQYEQYF.

The gene calls are TRBV29-1 and TRBJ2-7; perhaps D is TRBD1 or TRBD2 (5 bases each). The CDR3 is made up of 16 amino acids. Per germline, CDR1 SQVTM and CDR2 ANQGSEA. V lost 8 bases to trimming and J lost 0 bases, with 23 bases between them. DNA for the CDR3: TGCAGCATCGCGGGCAAATGGTCAGGGCGCTCCTACGAGCAGTACTTC. Translation: CSIAGKWSGRSYEQYF.